Following are 4 T cell receptor beta chains from one sample sequenced in a study of T cells after yellow fever vaccination (dated by TCRdb to between 2018 and 2021). Libraries came from 5' RACE. The sample was run on an Illumina NovaSeq 6000. In TCRdb, the public reads were trimmed at Q25 with fastp and aligned with MiXCR, with productive beta chains retained. Records with the same CDR3 protein are collapsed into one entry carrying the most frequent genes and DNA. The sample yields some 350,000 distinct CDR3 sequences; around 3.9% were counted once. In total, the top ten clones hold 20% to 25% of the sample. The treatment or condition label on this specimen signifies: live attenuated yellow fever vaccine strain. The material was PBMCs, obtained 5 days after the yellow fever booster vaccination. Receptors were obtained from a man aged 18 to 30 who received the YFV17D yellow fever vaccine.

A few counts support this clonotype. DNA for the CDR3: TGTGCCACCATTTCGGGGTACACTGAAGCTTTCTTT. Translation: CATISGYTEAFF. The genes are TRBV10-3 and TRBJ1-1; the D is unclear. Trimming removed 10 bases at V and 3 bases at J, with 12 bases between. Germline CDR1 is ENHRY and CDR2 is SYGVKD. The CDR3 length is 12 residues.

V gene TRBV5-1 combines with J gene TRBJ1-1, with D maybe TRBD1 (6 bases). This CDR3 is 14 amino acids long. The ends were cut back, 0 bases at V and 3 bases at J, with 9 bases in the middle. Germline V gene lookup returns CDR1 SGHRS and CDR2 YFSETQ. CDR3 protein: CASSLGRGDTEAFF. The CDR3 nucleotides are TGCGCCAGCAGCTTGGGTAGGGGGGACACTGAAGCTTTCTTT.

This clonotype was counted only a few times. V is TRBV7-9 and J is TRBJ2-1; D possibly corresponds to TRBD1 (5 bases). Deletions cut 1 base from V and 8 bases from J, with 12 bases between. The CDR3 length is 14 residues. Germline V gene data show CDR1 as SEHNR and CDR2 as FQNEAQ (reference sequence). In DNA, the CDR3 is TGTGCCAGCAGCTTAGAATCGACCAGGGATGAGCAGTTCTTC. Residues: CASSLESTRDEQFF.

This clonotype was observed many times. The V gene is TRBV6-5, the J gene TRBJ2-1, with a tentative D call TRBD2 (6 bases). V was cut by 0 bases and J by 4 bases, with 10 bases left in between. The CDR3 covers 15 residues. Germline values: CDR1 MNHEY, CDR2 SVGAGI. CDR3 in DNA: TGTGCCAGCAGTTACTCGGCGGGGTCGTACAATGAGCAGTTCTTC. This translates into CASSYSAGSYNEQFF.